There are many counts of the clone carrying this T cell receptor (beta chain). Its antigen is unidentified. This specimen belongs to a study of regulatory T cells in long-lasting Graves disease. CDR3 length: 13 residues. Trimming took off 4 bases at V and 2 bases at J, with 9 bases between the two ends. The germline V gene encodes CDR1 MDHEN and CDR2 SYDVKM. Specified time point: persistent/refractory GD, antithyroid drugs over 5 years with positive TRAb. PBMCs provided the RNA from which the TCR library was made. Researchers made TCR beta libraries by using iRepertoire HTBI primers and running Arm-PCR on CDR3 regions. TCRdb re-derived calls from the multiplex PCR reads in MiXCR, one entry per CDR3 protein. The sample records roughly 450,000 distinct CDR3 sequences, 22% being singletons. Study-wide results and caveats: Among samples with persistent disease, TRBV28, TRBJ1-2 and TRBJ2-5 were favored.

The material was peripheral blood mononuclear cells (PBMCs), obtained when the disease was refractory, from a patient treated with antithyroid drugs. The chain links TRBV28 to TRBJ2-7, with D possibly being TRBD1 or TRBD2 (5 bases each). This sequence originates from a female donor with Graves disease. The CDR3 DNA reads as TGTGCCAGCAGTTGGACACTAGCCTACGAGCAGTACTTC. Translated, it gives CASSWTLAYEQYF. Variable domain in full (rest from reference TRBV28 and TRBJ2-7): DVKVTQSSRYLVKRTGEKVFLECVQDMDHENMFWYRQDPGLGLRLIYFSYDVKMKEKGDIPEGYSVSREKKERFSLILESASTNQTSMYLCASSWTLAYEQYFGPGTRLTVT.